The TCR beta chain described here comes from a study of T cells after yellow fever vaccination. TCRdb ran MiXCR on the 5' RACE reads and lists one entry per CDR3 protein. The repertoire holds some 340,000 distinct CDR3 sequences, approximately 4% seen once, with 20% to 25% in the top ten. There are a few counts of this clonotype. CDR1 SGHDT and CDR2 YYEEEE come from the germline V gene. The CDR3 consists of 16 residues. After removal of 6 bases from V and 7 bases from J, the junction contained 15 bases not matched to a gene. This clonotype was sampled from a young man who received the YFV17D yellow fever vaccine. The sequencing here drew on PBMCs, taken 5 days after the yellow fever booster vaccination. V usage is TRBV5-6 and J usage is TRBJ2-3; 9 bases fit TRBD1. In DNA form, the CDR3 reads TGTGCCAGCACCCTCGGGATCACAGGGGGCGCGTATACGCAGTATTTT. Its translation: CASTLGITGGAYTQYF.